The present entry profiles one T cell receptor beta chain with its context. Its antigen remains unknown. The CDR3 has 16 amino acids. Germline CDR1 MNHEY, CDR2 SVGAGI. Trimming at V came to 2 bases and at J to 0 bases, leaving 4 bases not matched to a gene. Measured with immunoSEQ multiplex PCR; TCRdb has only the in-frame clones, and not every one. The sample shows 100,000 to 120,000 clones, about 85% of them seen only once. This specimen belongs to a study of T cell responses to AZD1222 COVID-19 vaccine. In the study overall: Second-dose intervals of approximately 4 or approximately 12 weeks were pooled. Study-wide results and caveats: Among the donors, most were white British and more were female, and clonal diversity was possibly underestimated. Spike-specific TCR repertoires showed rising breadth and depth after two AZD1222 doses. At 160-218 and 743-854, vaccine-associated CD4 TCRs were dominant, and they spanned spike.

The chain employs TRBV6-5 and TRBJ1-1, with 9 positions matching TRBD1. The origin of this receptor is an adult in good health. Material: peripheral blood, obtained on day 0 of AZD1222 vaccination. The CDR3: CASSYAWTGVNTEAFF. The CDR3 bases are TGTGCCAGCAGTTACGCCTGGACAGGGGTGAACACTGAAGCTTTCTTT.